These 21 T cell receptor beta chains were sequenced from one sample in a study of blood T cell repertoires in COVID-19. The protocol was immunoSEQ multiplex PCR, while the TCRdb copy is restricted to in-frame clones and leaves out a portion. Among approximately 110,000 clones, approximately 90% were seen once, and the ten largest hold about 4.5%. Material: peripheral blood. The receptor source for this set is a woman aged 45-60 years with acute or convalescent COVID-19.

This rearrangement joins TRBV19 to TRBJ1-1, with 8 bases fitting TRBD1. The CDR3 extends over 14 amino acids. V was pared by 6 bases and J by 10 bases, with 13 bases of the junction left unmatched. Germline V gene sequence: CDR1 LNHDA, CDR2 SQIVND (reference sequence). The CDR3, as DNA: TGTGCCAGTAGGACGGGACAGGAGGCGAGAGGAGCTTTCTTT. It is translated as CASRTGQEARGAFF.

The rearrangement joins TRBV5-4 to TRBJ1-2; D gene uncertain. Trimming removed 4 bases at V and 5 bases at J, with 9 bases between. There are 12 residues in the CDR3. Germline CDR1 reads SGHNT; CDR2 reads YYREEE (reference sequence). CDR3 sequence: CASSKEDYGYTF. DNA for the CDR3: TGTGCCAGCAGCAAGGAGGATTATGGCTACACCTTC.

The chain has TRBV9 and TRBJ2-3; TRBD2 matches at 7 bases. V was pared by 0 bases and J by 10 bases, with 2 bases of the junction left unmatched. Germline assignment: CDR1 SGDLS and CDR2 YYNGEE. This CDR3 has 12 residues. The CDR3 coding sequence is TGTGCCAGCAGCGTAGGTGGGGGGGCGCAGTATTTT. Residues: CASSVGGGAQYF.

The genes are TRBV5-1 and TRBJ2-3; D call uncertain. With 0 bases removed from V and 0 bases from J, the gap between germline ends came to 11 bases. The CDR3 has 16 residues. Germline V CDR1 and CDR2: SGHRS, YFSETQ. The CDR3, as DNA: TGCGCCAGCAGCTTGGTTGGCTTGAAAAGCACAGATACGCAGTATTTT. Translated, it gives CASSLVGLKSTDTQYF. The full variable domain, completed using reference TRBV5-1 and TRBJ2-3, is KAGVTQTPRYLIKTRGQQVTLSCSPISGHRSVSWYQQTPGQGLQFLFEYFSETQRNKGNFPGRFSGRQFSNSRSEMNVSTLELGDSALYLCASSLVGLKSTDTQYFGPGTRLTVL.

CDR3 bases: TGTGCCAGCAGTGACGGAAACGGAGGCGAGCAGTACTTC. Its protein is CASSDGNGGEQYF. The rearrangement joins TRBV2 to TRBJ2-7; tentatively, D is TRBD2 (5 bases). The CDR3 contains 13 residues. V was trimmed by 3 bases and J by 6 bases, leaving 12 bases between them. Germline V gives CDR1 SNHLY, CDR2 FYNNEI.

The V call is TRBV10-3, the J call TRBJ1-5; 11 positions agree with TRBD1. The CDR3 totals 14 residues. The ends lost 3 bases at V and 7 bases at J; junction bases unmatched: 2. Germline V gene data show CDR1 as ENHRY and CDR2 as SYGVKD. CDR3 region: CAISDGTGGQPQHF. The CDR3 DNA follows: TGTGCCATCAGTGATGGGACAGGGGGACAGCCCCAGCATTTT.

The V call is TRBV28, the J call TRBJ2-5; 7 nucleotides match TRBD1. Germline V gene data show CDR1 as MDHEN and CDR2 as SYDVKM. Trimming removed 2 bases from V and 0 bases from J; junction bases left unmatched: 3. This CDR3 is 15 amino acids long. DNA of the CDR3: TGTGCCAGCAGTTTACCGACAGGGTACCAAGAGACCCAGTACTTC. This codes for CASSLPTGYQETQYF.

The rearrangement uses TRBV19 and TRBJ1-5, with D unclear. V lost 7 bases and J lost 4, with 14 bases in between. Germline V gene lookup returns CDR1 LNHDA and CDR2 SQIVND (reference sequence). CDR3 length: 14 amino acids. The CDR3 is CASTEDRENQPQHF. The CDR3 nucleotides read TGTGCCAGTACAGAGGATAGAGAGAATCAGCCCCAGCATTTT. Using reference TRBV19 and TRBJ1-5 for the parts outside the CDR3, the full variable domain is DGGITQSPKYLFRKEGQNVTLSCEQNLNHDAMYWYRQDPGQGLRLIYYSQIVNDFQKGDIAEGYSVSREKKESFPLTVTSAQKNPTAFYLCASTEDRENQPQHFGDGTRLSIL.

The V and J genes are TRBV28 and TRBJ1-6; D unclear. CDR3 length: 12 amino acids. Germline CDR1 MDHEN, CDR2 SYDVKM. The V and J ends lost 3 bases and 6 bases respectively, with 3 bases between them. In nucleotides, the CDR3 is TGTGCCAGCAGTTTCTCTAATTCACCCCTCCACTTT. Its translation: CASSFSNSPLHF.

J is TRBJ2-1 and V is TRBV6-5, with 7 bases matching TRBD1. V lost 5 bases to trimming and J lost 2 bases; unmatched junction nucleotides: 0. The CDR3 is made up of 13 amino acids. CDR1 is MNHEY and CDR2 is SVGAGI in the germline V gene. In DNA, the CDR3 is TGTGCCAGCAGTACAGGGGCCTACAATGAGCAGTTCTTC. It is translated as CASSTGAYNEQFF.

The CDR3 loop is CSVGEDEQFF. The DNA of the CDR3 is TGCAGCGTTGGGGAGGATGAGCAGTTCTTC. V usage is TRBV29-1 and J usage is TRBJ2-1, with D possibly TRBD2 on 6 matching bases. Germline values: CDR1 SQVTM, CDR2 ANQGSEA. V dropped 4 bases and J dropped 8 bases, with 6 bases sitting between them. This CDR3 region has 10 residues.

The chain uses TRBV6-5 and TRBJ2-3; D remains unclear. The CDR3 is 12 amino acids. The ends were cut back, 5 bases at V and 10 bases at J, with 13 bases in the middle. The germline V gene encodes CDR1 MNHEY and CDR2 SVGAGI. The CDR3 loop reads CASSPSKGAQYF. CDR3 coding DNA: TGTGCCAGCAGTCCGAGCAAAGGAGCGCAGTATTTT.

The chain uses TRBV19 and TRBJ2-1; TRBD1 might be the D (6 bases). The CDR3 totals 16 residues. Germline CDR1 LNHDA, CDR2 SQIVND (reference sequence). V was clipped by 5 bases and J by 4 bases, with 18 bases between them. CDR3 loop: CASSSREGGWYNEQFF. In DNA form, the CDR3 reads TGTGCCAGTAGTTCCCGAGAAGGGGGTTGGTACAATGAGCAGTTCTTC.

The table lists this clone with a few counts. The CDR3, as DNA: TGTGCCAGCAGCCACCCCTTAGCGGAGACTATCGGCGCTAATGAGCAGTTCTTC. Its translation: CASSHPLAETIGANEQFF. The rearrangement links TRBV14 to TRBJ2-1; possible D gene TRBD2, 6 bases. CDR3 size: 18 residues. V was cut by 3 bases and J by 7 bases, with 25 bases left in between. In germline, CDR1 is SGHDN, CDR2 FVKESK.

This chain joins TRBV20-1 and TRBJ1-5; no reliable D call. Looked up from germline, CDR1 is DFQATT and CDR2 is SNEGSKA (reference sequence). V was trimmed by 4 bases and J by 5 bases, leaving 6 bases between them. The length of the CDR3 is 11 residues. Here the CDR3 reads CSATGDQPQHF. In nucleotides, the CDR3 is TGCAGTGCTACGGGAGATCAGCCCCAGCATTTT.

The chain has TRBV25-1 and TRBJ2-4; 7 bases align to TRBD2. The CDR3 spans 14 residues. J lost 7 bases, V lost 6 bases, and 9 bases had no gene match. Germline V gene lookup returns CDR1 MGHDK and CDR2 SYGVNS. CDR3 bases: TGTGCCAGCAGCCTCCAAGGGGAGGGGAACATTCAGTACTTC. It is translated as CASSLQGEGNIQYF.

Concerning this clone: The junction does not match germline at one end; this may be a read error. This chain links TRBV6-5 with TRBJ1-2; 8 bases agree with TRBD1. This CDR3 has 14 residues. CDR1 is MNHEY and CDR2 is SVGAGI in the germline V gene. As DNA, the CDR3 is TGTGCCAGCAGTTACTCAGGACAGGGTCTACCGTCATCCTTC. It is translated as CASSYSGQGLPSSF.

The rearrangement links TRBV24-1 to TRBJ2-5, with D uncertain. Trimming left V 1 base short and J 11 bases short, with 13 bases between. This CDR3 comprises 13 residues. CDR1 KGHDR and CDR2 SFDVKD come from the germline V gene. The CDR3 loop is CATSDLLSTTQYF. CDR3 coding DNA: TGTGCCACCAGTGATTTATTGTCGACAACGCAGTACTTC.

V gene TRBV3-1 (or the pseudogene TRBV3-2) combines with J gene TRBJ2-1; TRBD2 aligns across 12 bases. This CDR3 comprises 18 residues. Per germline, CDR1 LGHDT and CDR2 YNNKEL (reference sequence). J was trimmed by 8 bases and V by 0 bases; bases with no gene match: 11. CDR3 nucleotides: TGTGCCAGCAGCCAAGATGGGCCACTAGCGGGAGGTAGTGATGAGCAGTTCTTC. Translation: CASSQDGPLAGGSDEQFF.

This chain joins TRBV24-1 and TRBJ2-1, with TRBD2 matching over 8 bases. With 3 bases clipped from V and 2 bases from J, the junction kept 8 bases outside the gene matches. From germline, CDR1 is KGHDR and CDR2 SFDVKD. This CDR3 comprises 17 residues. For the CDR3, the DNA is TGTGCCACCAGTGATCCCTCTATTAGCGGGACCTACAATGAGCAGTTCTTC. The encoded protein is CATSDPSISGTYNEQFF.

The V call is TRBV6-1, the J call TRBJ2-7, with 7 bases identical to TRBD1. Germline V gene lookup returns CDR1 MNHNS and CDR2 SASEGT. Trimming at V came to 1 base and at J to 0 bases, leaving 12 bases not matched to a gene. This CDR3 is 18 amino acids long. The CDR3 protein is CASSEDWEGQALSYEQYF. The CDR3 bases are TGTGCCAGCAGTGAAGATTGGGAAGGACAGGCCCTCTCCTACGAGCAGTACTTC.